The 7 T cell receptor beta chains below all came from one sample that was sequenced in a study of T cell responses to AZD1222 COVID-19 vaccine. TCRdb's copy holds only in-frame clones and misses some; the assay was immunoSEQ multiplex PCR. The repertoire consists of about 75,000 clones, with 80% to 90% occurring once and the leading ten covering roughly 18%. Source: peripheral blood, taken 28 days after the second AZD1222 dose. These receptors were obtained from an adult who received the AZD1222 COVID-19 vaccine.

The chain links TRBV10-3 to TRBJ2-5, with 7 bases matching TRBD1. CDR3 length equals 14 residues. In germline, CDR1 is ENHRY, CDR2 SYGVKD. The V segment lost 6 bases and the J segment 1 base; nucleotides outside the gene matches: 5. The CDR3: CAISPGTAQETQYF. CDR3 nucleotides: TGTGCCATCAGCCCCGGGACAGCCCAAGAGACCCAGTACTTC.

The chain links TRBV19 to TRBJ1-5; TRBD1 is a possible D gene (5 bases). The CDR3 consists of 13 residues. Germline loops: CDR1 LNHDA, CDR2 SQIVND (reference sequence). Trimming left V 10 bases short and J 3 bases short, with 13 bases between. The CDR3 sequence: CATTGGFNQPQHF. The CDR3 coding sequence is TGTGCCACCACAGGTGGTTTCAATCAGCCCCAGCATTTT. The complete variable domain, with remaining parts taken from reference TRBV19 and TRBJ1-5, reads DGGITQSPKYLFRKEGQNVTLSCEQNLNHDAMYWYRQDPGQGLRLIYYSQIVNDFQKGDIAEGYSVSREKKESFPLTVTSAQKNPTAFYLCATTGGFNQPQHFGDGTRLSIL.

V is TRBV6-2 or TRBV6-3 and J is TRBJ1-2; D call uncertain. Looked up from germline, CDR1 is MNHEY and CDR2 is SVGEGT. The V end was cut by 2 bases, the J end by 8 bases, with 12 bases between. This CDR3 spans 13 amino acids. CDR3: CASSYERVEGYTF. In DNA form, the CDR3 reads TGTGCCAGCAGTTACGAAAGGGTGGAGGGCTACACCTTC.

The chain links TRBV6-2 or TRBV6-3 to TRBJ1-2; no reliable D call. The CDR3 sequence is 15 residues long. Per the germline V gene, CDR1 is MNHEY and CDR2 is SVGEGT. V was trimmed by 4 bases and J by 4 bases, leaving 16 bases between them. The DNA for the CDR3 is TGTGCCAGCAGTTCCTACAGAGATCAGTCCTATGGCTACACCTTC. Residues: CASSSYRDQSYGYTF.

The chain uses TRBV7-3 and TRBJ2-7; 10 nucleotides align to TRBD1. J gave up 3 bases and V 5 bases, and 7 bases lay outside the gene matches. Germline V gene lookup returns CDR1 SGHTA and CDR2 FQGTGA. The CDR3 is 15 residues long. In DNA, the CDR3 is TGTGCCAGCAGCATATCCGGGACAGGGGACTACGAGCAGTACTTC. It encodes CASSISGTGDYEQYF.

This clone was seen just once. The chain recombines TRBV7-9 with TRBJ1-4, with D possibly matching TRBD1 (5 bases). There are 13 residues in the CDR3. Trimming shortened V by 5 bases and J by 8 bases, and 12 bases separated the two germline ends. Germline V gene sequence: CDR1 SEHNR, CDR2 FQNEAQ (reference sequence). This chain's CDR3 is CASSRSGGEKLFF. CDR3 nucleotide sequence: TGTGCCAGCAGCCGCTCCGGGGGGGAAAAACTGTTTTTT.

This chain uses TRBV30 with TRBJ1-6; D unclear. The V end was cut by 1 base, the J end by 9 bases, with 13 bases between. This CDR3 has 14 residues. Germline V gene data show CDR1 as GTSNPN and CDR2 as SVGIG (reference sequence). The DNA of the CDR3 is TGTGCCTGGAGTGATACAGCCGGATTTTCACCCCTCCACTTT. Protein sequence: CAWSDTAGFSPLHF.